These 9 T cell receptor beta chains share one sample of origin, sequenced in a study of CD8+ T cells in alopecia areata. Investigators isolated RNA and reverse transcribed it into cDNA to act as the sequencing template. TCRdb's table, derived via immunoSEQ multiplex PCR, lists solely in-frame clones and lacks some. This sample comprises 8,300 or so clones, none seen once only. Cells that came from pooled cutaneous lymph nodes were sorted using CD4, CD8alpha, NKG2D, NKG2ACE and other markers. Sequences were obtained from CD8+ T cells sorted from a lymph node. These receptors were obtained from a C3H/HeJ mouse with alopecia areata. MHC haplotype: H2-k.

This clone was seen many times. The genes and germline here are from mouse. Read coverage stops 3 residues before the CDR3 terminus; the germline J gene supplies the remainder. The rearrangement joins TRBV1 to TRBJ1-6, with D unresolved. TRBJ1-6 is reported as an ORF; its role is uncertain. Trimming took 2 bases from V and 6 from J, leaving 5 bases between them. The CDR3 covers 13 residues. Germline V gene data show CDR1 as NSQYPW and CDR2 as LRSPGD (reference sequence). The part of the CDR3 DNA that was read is TGCACCTGCAGTGCACAGTTTAATTCGCCC. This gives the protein CTCSAQFNSP. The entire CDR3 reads CTCSAQFNSPLYF.

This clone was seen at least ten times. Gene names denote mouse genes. The CDR3 loop reads CTCSADGGGRHSPLYF. The sequenced part of the CDR3 DNA is TGCACCTGCAGTGCAGATGGGGGGGGGCGGCATTCGCCC. This chain uses TRBV1 with TRBJ1-6, with D perhaps TRBD1 (6 bases). Coverage ceases 3 residues before the CDR3 finishes, and the germline J gene fills in the end. TRBJ1-6 is an ORF; its function is uncertain. The V gene's germline CDR1 is NSQYPW and CDR2 LRSPGD (reference sequence). This CDR3 is 16 amino acids long. Trimming left V 0 bases short and J 8 bases short, with 14 bases between.

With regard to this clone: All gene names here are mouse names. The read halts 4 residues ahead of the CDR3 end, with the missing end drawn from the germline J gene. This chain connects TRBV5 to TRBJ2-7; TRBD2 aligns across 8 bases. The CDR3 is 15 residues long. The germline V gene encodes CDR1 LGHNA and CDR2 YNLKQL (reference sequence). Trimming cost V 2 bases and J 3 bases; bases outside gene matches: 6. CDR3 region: CASSQNLGGVYEQYF. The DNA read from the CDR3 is TGTGCCAGCAGCCAAAATCTGGGGGGTGTCTAT.

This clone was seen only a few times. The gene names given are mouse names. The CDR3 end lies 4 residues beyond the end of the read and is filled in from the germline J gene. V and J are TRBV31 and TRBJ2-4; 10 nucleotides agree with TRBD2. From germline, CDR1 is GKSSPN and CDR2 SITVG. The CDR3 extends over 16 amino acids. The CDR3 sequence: CAWSLAWGGARNTLYF. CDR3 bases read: TGTGCCTGGAGTCTAGCCTGGGGGGGCGCGAGAAAC.

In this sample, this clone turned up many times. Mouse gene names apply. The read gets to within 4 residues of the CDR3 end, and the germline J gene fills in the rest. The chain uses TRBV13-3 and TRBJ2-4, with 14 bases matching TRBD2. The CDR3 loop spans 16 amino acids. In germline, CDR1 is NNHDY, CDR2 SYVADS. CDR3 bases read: TGTGCCAGCAGCCCCGGGACTGGGGGGGCGTTAAAC. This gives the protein CASSPGTGGALN. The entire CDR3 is CASSPGTGGALNTLYF.

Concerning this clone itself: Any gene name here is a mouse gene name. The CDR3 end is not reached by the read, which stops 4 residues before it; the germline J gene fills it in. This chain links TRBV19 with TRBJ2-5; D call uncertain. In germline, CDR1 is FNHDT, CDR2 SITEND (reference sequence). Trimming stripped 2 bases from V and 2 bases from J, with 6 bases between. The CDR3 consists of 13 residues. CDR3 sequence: CASSMVIQDTQYF. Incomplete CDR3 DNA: TGTGCCAGCAGTATGGTCATCCAAGAC.

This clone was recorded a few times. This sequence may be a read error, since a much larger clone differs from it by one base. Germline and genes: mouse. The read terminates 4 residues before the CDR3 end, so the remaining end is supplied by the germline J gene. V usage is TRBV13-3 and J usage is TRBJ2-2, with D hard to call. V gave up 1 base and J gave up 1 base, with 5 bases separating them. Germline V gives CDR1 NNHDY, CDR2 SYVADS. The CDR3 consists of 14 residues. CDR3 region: CASSDRQNTGQLYF. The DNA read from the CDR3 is TGTGCCAGCAGTGATAGACAAAACACCGGG.

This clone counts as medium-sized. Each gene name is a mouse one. The CDR3 reads CTCSGGTGGNEQYF. The covered CDR3 bases are TGCACCTGCAGTGGAGGGACAGGGGGAAAT. The gene calls are TRBV1 and TRBJ2-7, with 11 bases that match TRBD1. The read ends 4 residues early relative to the CDR3; the germline J gene fills the gap. CDR3 size: 14 residues. CDR1 is NSQYPW and CDR2 is LRSPGD in the germline V gene (reference sequence).

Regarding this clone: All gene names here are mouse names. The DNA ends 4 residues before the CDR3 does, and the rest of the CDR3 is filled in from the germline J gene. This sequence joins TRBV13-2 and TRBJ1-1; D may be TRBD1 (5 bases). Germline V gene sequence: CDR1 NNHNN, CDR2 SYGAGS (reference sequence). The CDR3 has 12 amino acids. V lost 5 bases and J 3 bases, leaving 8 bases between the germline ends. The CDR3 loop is CASGETDTEVFF. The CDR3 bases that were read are TGTGCCAGCGGGGAGACAGACACA.